These 27 T cell receptor beta chains were sequenced from one sample in a study of blood T cell repertoires in COVID-19. The repertoire was sequenced with immunoSEQ multiplex PCR; TCRdb's copy has only in-frame clones and lacks some. This table has roughly 190,000 clones, 65% to 85% appearing once. Sequencing used peripheral blood. Receptors originate from a human donor with acute or convalescent COVID-19. The donor label of this sample is uncertain.

This chain joins TRBV9 and TRBJ1-1; no firm D call. The CDR3 totals 15 residues. Trimming took 3 bases from V and 6 from J, leaving 18 bases between them. CDR1 and CDR2 from the germline V gene are SGDLS and YYNGEE. In DNA form, the CDR3 reads TGTGCCAGCAGCGCCTCCCCGAGGGAAGGGCCTGAAGCTTTCTTT. Protein product: CASSASPREGPEAFF.

The chain is built from TRBV30 and TRBJ1-2; tentative D call: TRBD1 (6 bases). Germline CDR1 is GTSNPN and CDR2 is SVGIG (reference sequence). The length of the CDR3 is 11 residues. The CDR3 spells CAQRQERDYTF. CDR3 DNA: TGTGCGCAAAGACAGGAACGGGACTACACCTTC.

This clone was counted only a few times. V and J are TRBV15 and TRBJ2-7, with D possibly matching TRBD1 (5 bases). The germline V gene has CDR1 LNHNV and CDR2 YYDKDF (reference sequence). The CDR3 covers 13 residues. The V and J ends lost 3 bases and 7 bases respectively, with 13 bases between them. For the CDR3, the DNA is TGTGCCACCAGCAGGCTAACTCAGGGAGAGCAGTACTTC. Its protein product is CATSRLTQGEQYF.

The rearrangement joins TRBV6-6 to TRBJ1-6, with 8 bases matching TRBD1. The CDR3 is 12 residues long. The V segment lost 10 bases and the J segment 6 bases; nucleotides outside the gene matches: 2. Germline CDR1 is MNHNY and CDR2 is SVGAGI (reference sequence). The chain's CDR3 is CATGQGNSPLHF. The CDR3 nucleotides are TGTGCCACAGGACAGGGTAATTCACCCCTCCACTTT.

This clone was counted only a few times. The rearrangement links TRBV10-2 to TRBJ2-2; 7 bases fit TRBD1. The ends lost 7 bases at V and 5 bases at J; junction bases unmatched: 7. The CDR3 consists of 14 residues. Germline assignment: CDR1 WSHSY and CDR2 SAAADI. CDR3 in amino acids: CASKTGVQTGELFF. CDR3 DNA sequence: TGCGCCAGCAAAACAGGGGTGCAGACCGGGGAGCTGTTTTTT.

This clone was recorded a few times. The chain links TRBV6-5 to TRBJ1-2; D gene uncertain. Germline CDR1 MNHEY, CDR2 SVGAGI. The CDR3 totals 15 residues. The germline V and J ends were trimmed by 6 bases and 3 bases, with 17 bases remaining between them. DNA for the CDR3: TGTGCCAGCAGGAAGGCCGGAACGCGGGACTATGGCTACACCTTC. As protein: CASRKAGTRDYGYTF.

The rearrangement links TRBV10-3 to TRBJ1-4, with TRBD1 matching 12 bases. Per germline, CDR1 ENHRY and CDR2 SYGVKD. The CDR3 contains 15 residues. The V gene end was trimmed by 4 bases and the J gene end by 8 bases; junction bases not matched to a gene: 5. CDR3 protein: CAISGDRGPEEKLFF. The CDR3, as DNA: TGTGCCATCAGTGGGGACAGGGGGCCCGAGGAAAAACTGTTTTTT.

The CDR3 protein is CASRSSGAYNEQFF. The CDR3 DNA reads as TGTGCCAGCAGATCTAGCGGGGCATACAATGAGCAGTTCTTC. The chain combines TRBV6-5 with TRBJ2-1, with 9 bases fitting TRBD2. V shed 6 bases and J 4 bases; nucleotides not matched to a gene: 4. Germline V gives CDR1 MNHEY, CDR2 SVGAGI. The CDR3 runs to 14 residues.

The chain carries TRBV7-8 and TRBJ2-2; possibly TRBD1 for D (5 bases). The CDR3 extends over 15 amino acids. CDR1 is SGHVS and CDR2 is FQNEAQ in the germline V gene. V lost 5 bases and J 4 bases, leaving 14 bases between the germline ends. The CDR3 here is CASSPLFQGTGELFF. CDR3 coding DNA: TGTGCCAGCAGCCCCCTCTTCCAGGGCACCGGGGAGCTGTTTTTT. Supplemented by reference TRBV7-8 and TRBJ2-2, the full variable domain reads GAGVSQSPRYKVAKRGQDVALRCDPISGHVSLFWYQQALGQGPEFLTYFQNEAQLDKSGLPSDRFFAERPEGSVSTLKIQRTQQEDSAVYLCASSPLFQGTGELFFGEGSRLTVL.

V gene TRBV28 combines with J gene TRBJ2-2; TRBD2 matches 11 bases. This CDR3 comprises 17 residues. Germline CDR1 and CDR2: MDHEN and SYDVKM. V lost 3 bases to trimming and J lost 1 base; unmatched junction nucleotides: 4. The CDR3 DNA reads TGTGCCAGCAGTTTCGGGCTAGCGGGAGGGAACACCGGGGAGCTGTTTTTT. It encodes CASSFGLAGGNTGELFF. The whole variable domain, filled in from reference TRBV28 and TRBJ2-2, reads DVKVTQSSRYLVKRTGEKVFLECVQDMDHENMFWYRQDPGLGLRLIYFSYDVKMKEKGDIPEGYSVSREKKERFSLILESASTNQTSMYLCASSFGLAGGNTGELFFGEGSRLTVL.

This clone was observed a single time. The rearrangement uses TRBV29-1 and TRBJ1-1; the D gene is possibly TRBD1 (6 bases). This CDR3 spans 14 amino acids. CDR1 and CDR2 (germline): SQVTM, ANQGSEA. Trimming cost V 0 bases and J 6 bases, with 14 bases left between them. For the CDR3, the DNA is TGCAGCGTTGAAGATGTAGGGGGAAGGGCTGAAGCTTTCTTT. This gives the protein CSVEDVGGRAEAFF.

This rearrangement joins TRBV5-1 to TRBJ2-7, with D tentatively TRBD1 (6 bases). The CDR3 has 15 amino acids. Germline CDR1 reads SGHRS; CDR2 reads YFSETQ. Trimming cost V 4 bases and J 0 bases, with 14 bases left between them. The CDR3, as DNA: TGCGCCAGCAGCCCTGACAGGAGGAGCTCCTACGAGCAGTACTTC. Translation: CASSPDRRSSYEQYF.

The J gene is TRBJ2-7, the V gene TRBV29-1; weak D call: TRBD2 (5 bases). Per the germline V gene, CDR1 is SQVTM and CDR2 is ANQGSEA. V lost 0 bases, J lost 1 base, and 13 bases lay in between. This CDR3 region has 15 residues. The CDR3 loop reads CSVEDRKGSSYEQYF. The CDR3, as DNA: TGCAGCGTTGAAGATAGGAAAGGGAGTTCCTACGAGCAGTACTTC.

The chain is built from TRBV7-8 and TRBJ2-1, with 12 bases aligning to TRBD2. This CDR3 has 19 amino acids. The germline V gene encodes CDR1 SGHVS and CDR2 FQNEAQ. The trim removed 5 bases at V and 8 bases at J, leaving 19 bases unmatched. CDR3 nucleotide sequence: TGTGCCAGCAGCCATAGACGGACAGGGGCTAGCGGGGGGGGCTATGAGCAGTTCTTC. It encodes CASSHRRTGASGGGYEQFF.

CDR3 in amino acids: CASRAGPNEKLFF. CDR3 bases: TGCGCCAGCAGAGCGGGACCTAATGAAAAACTGTTTTTT. The chain combines TRBV10-1 with TRBJ1-4; possibly TRBD1 for D (5 bases). This CDR3 spans 13 amino acids. Deletions cut 6 bases from V and 3 bases from J, with 8 bases between. Germline V gene sequence: CDR1 WNHNN, CDR2 SYGVQD (reference sequence).

As regards this clone: Other nucleotide sequences from this sample produce the same CDR3. The CDR3 nucleotides are TGTGCCAGCAGCGTAGACCTAGCCCGGGAGCAGTACTTC. Its protein product is CASSVDLAREQYF. The chain links TRBV9 to TRBJ2-7; D perhaps matches TRBD2 (5 bases). V dropped 0 bases and J dropped 7 bases, with 11 bases sitting between them. The CDR3 is made up of 13 amino acids. Looked up from germline, CDR1 is SGDLS and CDR2 is YYNGEE.

CDR3 in DNA: TGCGCCAGCAGCTTGGAGTGGGCGGGCTATGGCTACACCTTC. Protein product: CASSLEWAGYGYTF. V and J are TRBV5-1 and TRBJ1-2, with D hard to call. Trimming removed 0 bases from V and 4 bases from J, with 10 bases in between. This CDR3 contains 14 residues. The germline V gene encodes CDR1 SGHRS and CDR2 YFSETQ.

This sequence joins TRBV6-5 and TRBJ1-1, with D tentatively TRBD1 (6 bases). Germline V CDR1 and CDR2: MNHEY, SVGAGI. The CDR3 runs to 15 residues. The V end was cut by 0 bases, the J end by 7 bases, with 15 bases between. The chain's CDR3 is CASSYSIRATGEAFF. In DNA form, the CDR3 reads TGTGCCAGCAGTTACTCGATAAGGGCGACAGGTGAAGCTTTCTTT.

The V call is TRBV28, the J call TRBJ1-5; the match to TRBD1 covers 9 bases. The CDR3 has 14 residues. Trimming took 6 bases from V and 7 from J; bases not matched to a gene: 7. From germline, CDR1 is MDHEN and CDR2 SYDVKM. CDR3 loop: CASSQTGGWQPQHF. The CDR3, as DNA: TGTGCCAGCAGCCAGACAGGGGGTTGGCAGCCCCAGCATTTT.

The chain joins TRBV10-2 to TRBJ1-2; maybe TRBD1 (5 bases). With 3 bases removed from V and 3 bases from J, the gap between germline ends came to 11 bases. The CDR3 covers 14 residues. Per the germline V gene, CDR1 is WSHSY and CDR2 is SAAADI. This CDR3 is CASSEDRRDYGYTF. The CDR3 DNA reads TGCGCCAGCAGTGAAGACCGCAGGGACTATGGCTACACCTTC.

CDR3 amino acids: CASSLRSGRQGGEQYF. The CDR3 DNA sequence: TGTGCCAGCAGCTTAAGATCGGGGCGGCAGGGGGGCGAGCAGTACTTC. The V and J genes are TRBV7-3 and TRBJ2-7; tentative D call: TRBD1 (7 bases). CDR1 and CDR2 from the germline V gene are SGHTA and FQGTGA. Trimming took off 1 base at V and 6 bases at J, with 19 bases between the two ends. There are 16 residues in the CDR3.

The table lists this clone with a count of one. The V gene is TRBV19, the J gene TRBJ1-1, with 10 bases fitting TRBD1. V was pared by 8 bases and J by 1 base, with 4 bases of the junction left unmatched. Germline values: CDR1 LNHDA, CDR2 SQIVND (reference sequence). The CDR3 spans 14 residues. CDR3 DNA: TGTGCCAGTGGTAGACAGGGGGCGAACACTGAAGCTTTCTTT. Protein product: CASGRQGANTEAFF. Using reference TRBV19 and TRBJ1-1 for the parts outside the CDR3, the full variable domain is DGGITQSPKYLFRKEGQNVTLSCEQNLNHDAMYWYRQDPGQGLRLIYYSQIVNDFQKGDIAEGYSVSREKKESFPLTVTSAQKNPTAFYLCASGRQGANTEAFFGQGTRLTVV.

The chain recombines TRBV9 with TRBJ2-3, with TRBD2 matching 7 bases. Trimming removed 5 bases from V and 5 bases from J; junction bases left unmatched: 11. CDR3 length equals 15 residues. The germline V gene has CDR1 SGDLS and CDR2 YYNGEE. The CDR3 DNA reads as TGTGCCAGCAGTCCTCTCCCGGGAGGCGGAGATACGCAGTATTTT. Translated, it gives CASSPLPGGGDTQYF.

V is TRBV28 and J is TRBJ1-2, with 8 bases that match TRBD1. This CDR3 comprises 14 residues. CDR1 and CDR2 (germline): MDHEN, SYDVKM. The ends lost 6 bases at V and 7 bases at J; junction bases unmatched: 10. Here the CDR3 reads CASSRQGRGVGYTF. CDR3 in DNA: TGTGCCAGCAGCAGACAGGGGCGAGGGGTTGGCTACACCTTC.

The chain carries TRBV5-5 and TRBJ1-5; D perhaps matches TRBD1 (5 bases). CDR1 and CDR2 (germline): SGHKS, YYEKEE (reference sequence). Trimming took off 0 bases at V and 1 base at J, with 8 bases between the two ends. CDR3 length: 15 residues. Here the CDR3 DNA reads TGTGCCAGCAGCTTGGGGGGCGGAAGCAATCAGCCCCAGCATTTT. Translation: CASSLGGGSNQPQHF.

This chain links TRBV6-5 with TRBJ1-1; possibly TRBD1 for D (6 bases). Trimming cost V 7 bases and J 0 bases, with 15 bases left between them. Looked up from germline, CDR1 is MNHEY and CDR2 is SVGAGI. CDR3 size: 15 residues. CDR3 in amino acids: CASTATGKLNTEAFF. DNA for the CDR3: TGTGCCAGCACGGCGACAGGAAAGTTGAACACTGAAGCTTTCTTT.

This chain links TRBV2 with TRBJ2-3; 8 bases align to TRBD1. The ends lost 11 bases at V and 3 bases at J; junction bases unmatched: 7. Germline values: CDR1 SNHLY, CDR2 FYNNEI. This CDR3 has 13 amino acids. The CDR3 DNA reads as TGTGCCGGGAGAGGACAGGGAACAGATACGCAGTATTTT. This sequence encodes CAGRGQGTDTQYF.